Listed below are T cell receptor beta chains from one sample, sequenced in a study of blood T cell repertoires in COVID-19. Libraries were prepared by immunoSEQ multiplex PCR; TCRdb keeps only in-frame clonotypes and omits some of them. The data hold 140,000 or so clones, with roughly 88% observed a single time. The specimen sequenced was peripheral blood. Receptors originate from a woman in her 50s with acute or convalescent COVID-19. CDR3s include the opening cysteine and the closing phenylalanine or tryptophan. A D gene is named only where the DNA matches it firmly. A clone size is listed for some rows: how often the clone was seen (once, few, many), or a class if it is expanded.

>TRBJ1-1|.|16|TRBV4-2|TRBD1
TGTGCCAGCAGCCAAGCCGGACAGGGAGGTGACACTGAAGCTTTCTTT
CASSQAGQGGDTEAFF
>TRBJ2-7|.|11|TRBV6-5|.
TGTGCCAGCAGTTACGCAGGCGAGCAGTACTTC
CASSYAGEQYF
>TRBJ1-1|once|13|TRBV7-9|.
TGTGCCAGCAGTCCAACAGGTTTGCCAGAAGCTTTCTTT
CASSPTGLPEAFF
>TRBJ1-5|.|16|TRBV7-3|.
TGTGCCAGCAGCTTAAATTGGGGGGACGGTCATCAGCCCCAGCATTTT
CASSLNWGDGHQPQHF
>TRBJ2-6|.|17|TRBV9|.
TGTGCCAGCAGCCCTCGGAGGCGTCCCTCTGGGGCCAACGTCCTGACTTTC
CASSPRRRPSGANVLTF
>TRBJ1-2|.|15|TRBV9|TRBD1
TGTGCCAGCAGCGTAATCGGACAGGGGGTCAATGGCTACACCTTC
CASSVIGQGVNGYTF
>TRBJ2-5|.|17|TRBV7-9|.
TGTGCCAGCAGCTTAGCTTCGGGGAAGGCGAATCAAGAGACCCAGTACTTC
CASSLASGKANQETQYF
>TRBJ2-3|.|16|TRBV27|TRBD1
TGTGCCAGCAGTCCTACAGGGGCGGTGGGCACAGATACGCAGTATTTT
CASSPTGAVGTDTQYF
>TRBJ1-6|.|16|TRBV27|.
TGTGCCAGCAGTTCCCCCCCCTGGGCAGGGCGATCACCCCTCCACTTT
CASSSPPWAGRSPLHF
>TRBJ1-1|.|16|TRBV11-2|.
TGTGCCAGCAGCTTAGATTTAGGCGGAATTGGTTCTGAAGCTTTCTTT
CASSLDLGGIGSEAFF
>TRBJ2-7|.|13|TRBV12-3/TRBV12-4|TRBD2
TGTGCCAGCAGTTTGGGCGGGAGCTACGAGCAGTACTTC
CASSLGGSYEQYF
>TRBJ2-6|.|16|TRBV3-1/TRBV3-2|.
TGTGCCAGCAGCCCCCCCTCTACCGCTGGGGCCAACGTCCTGACTTTC
CASSPPSTAGANVLTF
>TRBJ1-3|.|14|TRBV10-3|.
TGTGCCAGCGGTCGGAGGGGAGAAGGAAACACCATATATTTT
CASGRRGEGNTIYF
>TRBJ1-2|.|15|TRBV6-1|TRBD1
TGTGCCAGCAGTGAAGCGGCAGGGGGTAACTATGGCTACACCTTC
CASSEAAGGNYGYTF
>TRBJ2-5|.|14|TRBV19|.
TGTGCCAGTAGTCCTTTGGGGGGGCGGGAGACCCAGTACTTC
CASSPLGGRETQYF
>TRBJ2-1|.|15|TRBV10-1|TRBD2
TGCGCCAGCAGCACCGGGACTAGCGGTTACAATGAGCAGTTCTTC
CASSTGTSGYNEQFF
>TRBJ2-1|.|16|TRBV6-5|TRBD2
TGTGCCAGCAGTTACTCGCACGGGAGGGATGGGAATGAGCAGTTCTTC
CASSYSHGRDGNEQFF
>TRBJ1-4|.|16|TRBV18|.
TGTGCCAGCTCTCCAATATCAGGGTCAACTAATGAAAAACTGTTTTTT
CASSPISGSTNEKLFF
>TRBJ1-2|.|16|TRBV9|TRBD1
TGTGCCAGCAGCGTAGGGGATCACAGGGGGGGCTATGGCTACACCTTC
CASSVGDHRGGYGYTF
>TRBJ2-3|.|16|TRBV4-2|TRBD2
TGTGCCAGCAGCCAAGATAGGCGGGGGGCTGCCGATACGCAGTATTTT
CASSQDRRGAADTQYF
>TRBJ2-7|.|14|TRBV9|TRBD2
TGTGCCAGCAGCGTTGGGGGGGAATCCTACGAGCAGTACTTC
CASSVGGESYEQYF
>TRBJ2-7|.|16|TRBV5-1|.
TGCGCCAGCAGCTTGGCCGCTATAGCGGAGACCTACGAGCAGTACTTC
CASSLAAIAETYEQYF
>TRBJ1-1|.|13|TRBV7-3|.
TGTGCCAGCAGGCAGGCTACGAACACTGAAGCTTTCTTT
CASRQATNTEAFF
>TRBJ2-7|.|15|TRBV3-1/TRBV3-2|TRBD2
TGTGCCAGCAGCCACGACCCTAGCGGGATCTACGAGCAGTACTTC
CASSHDPSGIYEQYF
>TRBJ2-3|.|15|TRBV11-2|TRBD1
TGTGCCAGCGACCCTGGGACAGCACACACAGATACGCAGTATTTT
CASDPGTAHTDTQYF
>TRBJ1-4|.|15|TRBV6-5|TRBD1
TGTGCCAGCAGTTACTCGGGACAGGGACGTGAAAAACTGTTTTTT
CASSYSGQGREKLFF
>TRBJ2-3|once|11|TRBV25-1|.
TGTGCCAGCAGAAATACCCAGACGCAGTATTTT
CASRNTQTQYF
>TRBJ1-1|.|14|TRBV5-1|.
TGCGCCAGCAGCTCACAGCTCATGAACACTGAAGCTTTCTTT
CASSSQLMNTEAFF
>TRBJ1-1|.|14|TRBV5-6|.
TGTGCCAGCAGCTTGGGGCGGGGGAACACTGAAGCTTTCTTT
CASSLGRGNTEAFF
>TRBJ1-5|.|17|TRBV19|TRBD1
TGTGCCAGTAGTGCTCGACAGGGGAGGCAAAGTAATCAGCCCCAGCATTTT
CASSARQGRQSNQPQHF
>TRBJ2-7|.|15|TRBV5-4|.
TGTGCCAGCAGCTTGGATCAGGGGAGCTCCTACGAGCAGTACTTC
CASSLDQGSSYEQYF
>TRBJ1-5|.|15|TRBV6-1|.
TGTGCCAGCAGTGATCACAGGTATAGCAATCAGCCCCAGCATTTT
CASSDHRYSNQPQHF
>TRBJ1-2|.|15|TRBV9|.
TGTGCCAGCAGCGTAGGGAGCACAGGGTTCTATGGCTACACCTTC
CASSVGSTGFYGYTF
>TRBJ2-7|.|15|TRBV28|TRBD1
TGTGCCAGCAGTCCACGACAGGGGGCAACCTACGAGCAGTACTTC
CASSPRQGATYEQYF
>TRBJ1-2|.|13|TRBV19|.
TGTGCCAGTAGTATTGAGCCCATCGGGGGGCCTGTCTTC
CASSIEPIGGPVF
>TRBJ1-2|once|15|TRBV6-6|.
TGTGCCAGCAGTTACTCGACTCCAGGGGTCTATGGCTACACCTTC
CASSYSTPGVYGYTF
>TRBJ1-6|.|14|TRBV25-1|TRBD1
TGTGCCAGCGGGGGGACAGGATGGAATTCACCCCTCCACTTT
CASGGTGWNSPLHF
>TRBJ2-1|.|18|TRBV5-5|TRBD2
TGTGCCAGCAGTTCCGGGACTAGCGGGGGCCTAAACTACAATGAGCAGTTCTTC
CASSSGTSGGLNYNEQFF
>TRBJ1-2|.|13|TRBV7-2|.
TGTGCCAGCAGCTTAGGGGCAGGGTCTGGCTACACCTTC
CASSLGAGSGYTF
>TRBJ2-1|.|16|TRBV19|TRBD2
TGTGCCAGCCATAAAGCCCTAGCGGGAACCTACAATGAGCAGTTCTTC
CASHKALAGTYNEQFF
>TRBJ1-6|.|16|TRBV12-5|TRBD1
TGTGCTAGTGGTTTGGCCCGACAGGGGTGGAATTCACCCCTCCACTTT
CASGLARQGWNSPLHF
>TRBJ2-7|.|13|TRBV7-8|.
TGTGCCAGCAGCTTAGTTCAGTCCTACGAGCAGTACTTC
CASSLVQSYEQYF
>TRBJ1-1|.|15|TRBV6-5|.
TGTGCCACCACAGCGGCAGGGAGGTTGGAAACTGAAGCTTTCTTT
CATTAAGRLETEAFF
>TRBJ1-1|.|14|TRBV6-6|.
TGTGCCAGCAGTTCCGTGGGGGGGAACACTGAAGCTTTCTTT
CASSSVGGNTEAFF
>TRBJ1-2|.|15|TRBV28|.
TGTGCCAGCAGCTCCCCTGGGGGGGGCGAAAATGGCTACACCTTC
CASSSPGGGENGYTF
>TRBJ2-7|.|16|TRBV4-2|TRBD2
TGTGCCAGCAGCCAAGTAGACCTCGCCGGGGGGGGCGAGCAGTACTTC
CASSQVDLAGGGEQYF
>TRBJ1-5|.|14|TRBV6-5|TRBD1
TGTGCCAGCAGGGGACAGGTAAACAATCAGCCCCAGCATTTT
CASRGQVNNQPQHF
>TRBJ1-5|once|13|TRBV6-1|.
TGTGCCAGCAGTGAGAGGGAATCAGGGCCCCAGCATTTT
CASSERESGPQHF
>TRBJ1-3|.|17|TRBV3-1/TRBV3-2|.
TGTGCCAGCAGCCAAGCCGCAACAGGGATCTCTGGAAACACCATATATTTT
CASSQAATGISGNTIYF
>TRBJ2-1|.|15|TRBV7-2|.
TGTGCCAGCAGCCCACCAGGGGCCCGGTACAATGAGCAGTTCTTC
CASSPPGARYNEQFF
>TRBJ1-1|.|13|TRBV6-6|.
TGTGCCAGCAGAGGCAGCCAGGGGACTGAAGCTTTCTTT
CASRGSQGTEAFF
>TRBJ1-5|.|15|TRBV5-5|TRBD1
TGTGCCAGCAGCTTGGTACAGGGGAACAATCAGCCCCAGCATTTT
CASSLVQGNNQPQHF
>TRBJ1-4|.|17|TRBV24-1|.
TGTGCCACCAGTGACTCGGGAGGGGCGGAAACTAATGAAAAACTGTTTTTT
CATSDSGGAETNEKLFF
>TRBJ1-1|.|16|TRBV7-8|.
TGTGCCAGCAGCTTTGTTCGTGTACTCCCGAACACTGAAGCTTTCTTT
CASSFVRVLPNTEAFF
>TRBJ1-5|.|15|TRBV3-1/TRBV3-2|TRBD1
TGTGCCAGCAGCGACTCAGGGGGTATTTGGCAGCCCCAGCATTTT
CASSDSGGIWQPQHF
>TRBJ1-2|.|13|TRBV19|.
TGTGCCAGTAATGAGCAGGGGAACTATGGCTACACCTTC
CASNEQGNYGYTF
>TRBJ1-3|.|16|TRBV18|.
TGTGCCAGCTCACCCCAGGGTGCCAACTCTGGAAACACCATATATTTT
CASSPQGANSGNTIYF
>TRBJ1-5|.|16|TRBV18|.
TGTGCCAGCTCACCATATGGAGGGCAGGGAGGCCAGCCCCAGCATTTT
CASSPYGGQGGQPQHF
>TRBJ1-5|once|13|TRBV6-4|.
TGTGCCAGCAGTCCCGGTGGCAATCAGCCCCAGCATTTT
CASSPGGNQPQHF